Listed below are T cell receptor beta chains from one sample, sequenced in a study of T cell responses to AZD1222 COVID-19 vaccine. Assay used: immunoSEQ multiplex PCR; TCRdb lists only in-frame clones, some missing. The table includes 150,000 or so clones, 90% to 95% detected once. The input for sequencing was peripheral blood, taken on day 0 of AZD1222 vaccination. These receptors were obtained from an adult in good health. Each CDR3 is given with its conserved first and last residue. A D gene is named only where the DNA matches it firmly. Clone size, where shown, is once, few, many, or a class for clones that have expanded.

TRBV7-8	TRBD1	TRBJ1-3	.	TGTGCCAGCAGCCCCCGACAGGGGAGCTCTGGAAACACCATATATTTT	CASSPRQGSSGNTIYF
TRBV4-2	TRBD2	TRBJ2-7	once	TGTGCCAGCAGCCAAGTTTTAAACGGGGGGGTTAGGAAGCAGTACTTC	CASSQVLNGGVRKQYF
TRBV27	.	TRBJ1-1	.	TGTGCCAGCAGTCCCCTCGGACGGTTGAACACTGAAGCTTTCTTT	CASSPLGRLNTEAFF
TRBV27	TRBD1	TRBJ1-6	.	TGTGCCAGCAGTGCATGGGACAGACCGCGTTCACCCCTCCACTTT	CASSAWDRPRSPLHF
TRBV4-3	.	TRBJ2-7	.	TGCGCCAGCAGCCAGGGGGTCAACAGGATGTTTCCCTACGAGCAGTACTTC	CASSQGVNRMFPYEQYF
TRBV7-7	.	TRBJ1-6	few	TGTGCCAGCAGCTCAGAGGGGGGCTCAAAAATGGGCTATAATTCACCCCTCCACTTT	CASSSEGGSKMGYNSPLHF
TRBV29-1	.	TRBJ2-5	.	TGCAGCGCCTTTGCAGGGTTCGGGGAGACCCAGTACTTC	CSAFAGFGETQYF
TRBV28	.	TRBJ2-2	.	TGTGCCGGGGCAAGGGGGGGCACCGGGGAGCTGTTTTTT	CAGARGGTGELFF
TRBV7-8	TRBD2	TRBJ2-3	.	TGTGCCAGCGGAAATCTAGCGGGCGGGAGTGGGGATACGCAGTATTTT	CASGNLAGGSGDTQYF
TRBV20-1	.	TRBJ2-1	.	TGCAGTGCTAGAGAGGGGGTATGGTTCTTC	CSAREGVWFF
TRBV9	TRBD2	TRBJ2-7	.	TGTGCCAGCAGCGTAGGGGAGGGACGCGAGCAGTACTTC	CASSVGEGREQYF
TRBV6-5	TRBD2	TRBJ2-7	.	TGTGCCAGCAGTTTCACGCGGGGGAGCAACTACGAGCAGTACTTC	CASSFTRGSNYEQYF
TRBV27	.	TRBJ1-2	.	TGTGCCAGCAGTACGGGACTGCCTAACTATGGCTACACCTTC	CASSTGLPNYGYTF
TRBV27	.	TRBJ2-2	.	TGTGCCAGCAGTACGTGGCAGGACGGGGAGCTGTTTTTT	CASSTWQDGELFF
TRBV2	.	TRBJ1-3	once	TGTGCCAGCAGTGAAAACTCGTACTCTGGAAACACCATATATTTT	CASSENSYSGNTIYF
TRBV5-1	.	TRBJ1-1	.	TGCGCCAGCAGGCAGGTCGGGATGAACACTGAAGCTTTCTTT	CASRQVGMNTEAFF
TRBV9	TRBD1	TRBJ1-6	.	TGTGCCAGCAGCGTAGAGACAGGGGGCGTCGGAACCCTCCACTTT	CASSVETGGVGTLHF
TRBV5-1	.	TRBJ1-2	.	TGCGCCAGCAGCTTGGGTGGAACGGGGTCCTCCAAACTAGAAGAAACCTTC	CASSLGGTGSSKLEETF
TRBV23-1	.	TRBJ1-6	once	TGCGCCAGCACTCAGGACACCCCGGGACACAAAACGGAGAATTCACCCCTCCACTTT	CASTQDTPGHKTENSPLHF
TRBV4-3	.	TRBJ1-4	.	TGCGCCAGCAGCCCCCTACCTGGGGCAGGGAGCTTGGAAAAACTGTTTTTT	CASSPLPGAGSLEKLFF
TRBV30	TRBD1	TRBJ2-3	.	TGTGCCTGGAGTGTATTCGGGACAGGGAGCACAGATACGCAGTATTTT	CAWSVFGTGSTDTQYF
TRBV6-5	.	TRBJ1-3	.	TGTGCCAGCAGCCAACGCGGGAACACCATATATTTT	CASSQRGNTIYF
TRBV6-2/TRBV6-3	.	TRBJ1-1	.	TGTGCCAGCAGTTTTAGGGGCCGGGGGACTGAAGCTTTCTTT	CASSFRGRGTEAFF
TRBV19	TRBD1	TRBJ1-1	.	TGTGCCAGTAGTCTCCCTGGGGACAGGGCCCGTCACACTGAAGCTTTCTTT	CASSLPGDRARHTEAFF
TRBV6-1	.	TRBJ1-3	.	TGTGCCAGCAGTGAAGCGGGAAACACCATATATTTT	CASSEAGNTIYF
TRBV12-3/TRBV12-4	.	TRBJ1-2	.	TGTGCCAGCATTTGGGTAAGCAACTATGGCTACACCTTC	CASIWVSNYGYTF
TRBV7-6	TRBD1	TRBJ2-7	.	TGTGCCAGCAGCTTATTACAGGGACAGGCCCTTTACGAGCAGTACTTC	CASSLLQGQALYEQYF
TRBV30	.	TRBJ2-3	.	TGTGCCTGGAGCAAAGCTAGCACAGATACGCAGTATTTT	CAWSKASTDTQYF
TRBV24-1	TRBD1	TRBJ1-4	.	TGTGCCACCAGTGATTCCGGGACAGGGGTCGAAAAACTGTTTTTT	CATSDSGTGVEKLFF
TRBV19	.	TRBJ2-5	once	TGTGCCAGTAGTATAATGGGGGGCGCAGGAGAGACCCAGTACTTC	CASSIMGGAGETQYF
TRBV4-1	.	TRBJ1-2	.	TGCGCCAGCAGCCAACCACTGACGGGGAGAAACTATGGCTACACCTTC	CASSQPLTGRNYGYTF
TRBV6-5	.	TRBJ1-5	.	TGTGCCAGCAGGGAGGGGACGGCGACTCAGCCCCAGCATTTT	CASREGTATQPQHF
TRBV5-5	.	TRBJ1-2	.	TGTGCCAGCAGCTTGCAGTGGGGTTTGTCGGATGGCTACACCTTC	CASSLQWGLSDGYTF
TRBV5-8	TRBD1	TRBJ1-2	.	TGTGCCAGCACCCGGACAGGTAGTTTTAAATATGGCTACACCTTC	CASTRTGSFKYGYTF
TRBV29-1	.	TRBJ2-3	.	TGCAGCGTTGTAGGGGGGCCCCGAAAGGGTCCCACAGATACGCAGTATTTT	CSVVGGPRKGPTDTQYF
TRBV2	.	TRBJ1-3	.	TGTGCCAGCAGTCAAAGCGTTGGCGGAAACACCATATATTTT	CASSQSVGGNTIYF
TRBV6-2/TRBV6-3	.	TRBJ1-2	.	TGTGCCAGCAGCGATGGGTACTATGGCTACACCTTC	CASSDGYYGYTF
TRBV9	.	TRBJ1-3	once	TGTGCCAGCGGGGAGTCTGGAAACACCATATATTTT	CASGESGNTIYF
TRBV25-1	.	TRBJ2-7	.	TGTGCCAGCAGGTTTAGGGGGGGATCCGAGCAGTACTTC	CASRFRGGSEQYF
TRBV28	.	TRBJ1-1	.	TGTGCCAGCAGAGGGGAAGAAGCTTTCTTT	CASRGEEAFF